These 24 T cell receptor beta chains came from one sample sequenced in a study of T cell changes during pregnancy in multiple sclerosis. Here immunoSEQ multiplex PCR was the method, and the copy in TCRdb shows in-frame clones only, minus some. The sample lists some 37,000 clones, around 92% seen once, with roughly 1.2% in the top ten. Sequenced: PBMCs (not recorded whether the cells were cultured). The receptor set was obtained from a female donor with multiple sclerosis, enrolled in a pregnancy study.

This rearrangement joins TRBV6-1 to TRBJ2-3, with 7 bases fitting TRBD2. The CDR3 length is 15 residues. Germline V lookup: CDR1 MNHNS, CDR2 SASEGT. Trimming at V came to 3 bases and at J to 2 bases, leaving 5 bases not matched to a gene. CDR3 sequence reads: CASSDWGGTTDTQYF. The CDR3, as DNA: TGTGCCAGCAGTGATTGGGGAGGGACCACAGATACGCAGTATTTT.

The rearrangement joins TRBV5-1 to TRBJ1-1; D not resolved. This CDR3 is 14 amino acids long. Trimming pared 3 bases from V and 0 bases from J, leaving 9 bases between. In germline, CDR1 is SGHRS, CDR2 YFSETQ. CDR3 bases: TGCGCCAGCAGCTACCTAGACATGAACACTGAAGCTTTCTTT. Its translation is CASSYLDMNTEAFF.

The chain couples TRBV2 to TRBJ2-3; D possibly corresponds to TRBD2 (6 bases). V was trimmed by 4 bases and J by 2 bases, leaving 13 bases between them. The length of the CDR3 is 15 residues. From germline, CDR1 is SNHLY and CDR2 FYNNEI. CDR3: CASSAGGLYTDTQYF. The CDR3 DNA follows: TGTGCCAGCAGTGCAGGAGGGTTATACACAGATACGCAGTATTTT.

The gene calls are TRBV6-1 and TRBJ2-7, with 9 bases identical to TRBD1. In germline, CDR1 is MNHNS, CDR2 SASEGT. J was trimmed by 4 bases and V by 4 bases; bases with no gene match: 2. CDR3 size: 13 residues. The DNA for the CDR3 is TGTGCCAGCAGTGTACAGGGGGCATACGAGCAGTACTTC. Amino acids: CASSVQGAYEQYF.

This sequence joins TRBV19 and TRBJ2-7, with TRBD2 as a possible D gene (6 bases). The CDR3 is 15 residues long. CDR1 and CDR2 (germline): LNHDA, SQIVND (reference sequence). V was cut by 0 bases and J by 4 bases, with 13 bases left in between. For the CDR3, the DNA is TGTGCCAGTAGTATAGATGGGACTTCCCTTTACGAGCAGTACTTC. Translated, it gives CASSIDGTSLYEQYF.

Turning to this clone: One end of the junction does not line up with germline, which may come from a read error. The V gene is TRBV29-1, the J gene TRBJ2-3, with D possibly being TRBD2 (7 bases). Germline CDR1 reads SQVTM; CDR2 reads ANQGSEA. CDR3 length equals 13 residues. CDR3 loop: CSVVGGGGLTEYF. The CDR3 coding sequence is TGCAGCGTTGTAGGGGGGGGCGGACTTACGGAGTATTTT.

The chain links TRBV30 to TRBJ1-1; D unclear. The germline V and J ends were trimmed by 2 bases and 12 bases, with 13 bases remaining between them. Per germline, CDR1 GTSNPN and CDR2 SVGIG (reference sequence). This CDR3 spans 11 amino acids. The CDR3 loop reads CAWSLTITPFF. DNA of the CDR3: TGTGCCTGGAGTCTGACCATAACGCCTTTCTTT.

The chain couples TRBV12-5 to TRBJ2-7; D remains unclear. This CDR3 has 15 amino acids. Between the trimmed V and J ends, which lost 2 bases and 6 bases, there was a span of 17 bases. The germline CDR1 and CDR2 sequences are LGHNT and FRNRAP. DNA for the CDR3: TGTGCTAGTGGTTTGTATCCAGGCCGTCCTGGCGAGCAGTACTTC. Translation gives CASGLYPGRPGEQYF. The full variable domain, rest sourced from reference TRBV12-5 and TRBJ2-7, is DARVTQTPRHKVTEMGQEVTMRCQPILGHNTVFWYRQTMMQGLELLAYFRNRAPLDDSGMPKDRFSAEMPDATLATLKIQPSEPRDSAVYFCASGLYPGRPGEQYFGPGTRLTVT.

The V gene is TRBV11-2, the J gene TRBJ2-1, with TRBD2 identical over 8 bases. From germline, CDR1 is SGHAT and CDR2 FQNNGV. Trimming took 3 bases from V and 8 from J; bases not matched to a gene: 9. The CDR3 has 15 residues. CDR3 DNA: TGTGCCAGCAGCTTGTTTTCCGGGACTAGGTATGAGCAGTTCTTC. Its translation: CASSLFSGTRYEQFF.

The V and J genes are TRBV6-1 and TRBJ2-3; 10 bases are shared with TRBD2. The V and J ends lost 0 bases and 0 bases, in that order; junction bases with no gene match: 15. This CDR3 is built from 21 residues. CDR1 is MNHNS, CDR2 SASEGT, per germline. The CDR3 region is CASSEALWTSGPLGSTDTQYF. The CDR3 nucleotides read TGTGCCAGCAGTGAAGCACTATGGACTAGCGGCCCCTTAGGTAGCACAGATACGCAGTATTTT.

V gene TRBV4-1 combines with J gene TRBJ1-1, with D unresolved. The CDR3 runs 15 residues. Germline CDR1 and CDR2: MGHRA and YSYEKL. Trimming removed 4 bases at V and 3 bases at J, with 15 bases between. The CDR3 is CASSPRSQRDTEAFF. CDR3 sequence (DNA): TGCGCCAGCAGCCCGCGTAGCCAACGGGACACTGAAGCTTTCTTT.

The chain combines TRBV19 with TRBJ1-4; a possible D gene is TRBD1 (5 bases). V was pared by 3 bases and J by 7 bases, with 15 bases between. This CDR3 is built from 15 residues. The V gene's germline CDR1 is LNHDA and CDR2 SQIVND (reference sequence). The CDR3 region is CASSIEAGASEKLFF. CDR3 in DNA: TGTGCCAGTAGTATTGAGGCCGGGGCCTCTGAAAAACTGTTTTTT.

Concerning this clone itself: The sample holds other DNA sequences that translate to the same CDR3. The genes are TRBV6-5 and TRBJ2-7; D is undetermined. CDR3 length: 13 residues. The V end lost 5 bases, the J end lost 3 bases, and 11 bases lay between the germline ends. Germline values: CDR1 MNHEY, CDR2 SVGAGI. The CDR3 DNA reads as TGTGCCAGCAGTCCCCTTATCAGCTACGAGCAGTACTTC. Amino acids: CASSPLISYEQYF.

The chain has TRBV4-3 and TRBJ1-2; a possible D gene is TRBD1 (5 bases). Between the trimmed V and J ends, which lost 0 bases and 4 bases, there was a span of 15 bases. CDR1 is LGHNA and CDR2 is YSLEER in the germline V gene. The CDR3 has 16 residues. CDR3 DNA sequence: TGCGCCAGCAGCCAAGACCCCGGGGGGTTAGTCTATGGCTACACCTTC. Amino acids: CASSQDPGGLVYGYTF.

The V call is TRBV18, the J call TRBJ2-6, with D hard to call. CDR1 KGHSH and CDR2 LQKENI come from the germline V gene. The germline V and J ends were trimmed by 2 bases and 4 bases, with 12 bases remaining between them. This CDR3 comprises 16 residues. CDR3 nucleotides: TGTGCCAGCTCACCAAGTTGGCCCACGGGGGCCAACGTCCTGACTTTC. Translating it yields CASSPSWPTGANVLTF.

The chain combines TRBV7-9 with TRBJ1-2; D is ambiguous. Germline CDR1 SEHNR, CDR2 FQNEAQ (reference sequence). V lost 6 bases and J 6 bases, leaving 20 bases between the germline ends. CDR3 length equals 15 residues. CDR3 loop: CASSSSVVWMDGYTF. CDR3 bases: TGTGCCAGCAGTTCTAGTGTAGTGTGGATGGATGGCTACACCTTC.

The chain has TRBV7-6 and TRBJ1-4; weak D call: TRBD1 (5 bases). Germline lookup yields CDR1 SGHVS and CDR2 FNYEAQ. The CDR3 has 15 amino acids. Trimming pared 5 bases from V and 7 bases from J, leaving 17 bases between. CDR3 coding DNA: TGTGCCAGCAGCGTCCAAGCGTGGGGGGGTGAAAAACTGTTTTTT. This encodes CASSVQAWGGEKLFF.

The gene calls are TRBV13 and TRBJ2-7; D might be TRBD1 or TRBD2, each matching 5 bases. The CDR3 runs to 15 residues. In germline, CDR1 is PRHDT, CDR2 FYEKMQ (reference sequence). The germline V and J ends were trimmed by 5 bases and 4 bases, with 18 bases remaining between them. The DNA for the CDR3 is TGTGCCAGCAGCCGCCCGGGGCGAGGGCGGTACGAGCAGTACTTC. This codes for CASSRPGRGRYEQYF.

CDR3 nucleotides: TGCAGCGTTGTCAGGGCGTTCACTGAAGCTTTCTTT. Protein product: CSVVRAFTEAFF. The V and J genes are TRBV29-1 and TRBJ1-1; possibly TRBD1 for D (5 bases). The CDR3 runs to 12 residues. Trimming stripped 4 bases from V and 4 bases from J, with 10 bases between. The germline CDR1 and CDR2 sequences are SQVTM and ANQGSEA. Variable domain in full (rest from reference TRBV29-1 and TRBJ1-1): SAVISQKPSRDICQRGTSLTIQCQVDSQVTMMFWYRQQPGQSLTLIATANQGSEATYESGFVIDKFPISRPNLTFSTLTVSNMSPEDSSIYLCSVVRAFTEAFFGQGTRLTVV.

In its sample, this clone ranks as large. The chain carries TRBV7-9 and TRBJ2-7; D is possibly TRBD2 (5 bases). The V gene's germline CDR1 is SEHNR and CDR2 FQNEAQ (reference sequence). The V end was cut by 2 bases, the J end by 3 bases, with 14 bases between. The CDR3 is 15 residues long. The CDR3 loop is CASSLWGIGDYEQYF. The CDR3 DNA reads TGTGCCAGCAGCTTATGGGGTATCGGGGACTACGAGCAGTACTTC.

The rearrangement links TRBV5-4 to TRBJ2-6; no firm D call. The CDR3 loop spans 13 amino acids. V lost 2 bases and J 2 bases, leaving 2 bases between the germline ends. Germline V gives CDR1 SGHNT, CDR2 YYREEE (reference sequence). CDR3 DNA sequence: TGTGCCAGCAGCTTCGCTGGGGCCAACGTCCTGACTTTC. Amino acids: CASSFAGANVLTF.

The chain combines TRBV10-3 with TRBJ2-1, with 7 bases fitting TRBD1. Losses at the gene ends were 6 bases for V and 7 bases for J; bases not matched to a gene: 15. The CDR3 is 16 amino acids. The germline V gene has CDR1 ENHRY and CDR2 SYGVKD. DNA for the CDR3: TGTGCCATCAGGGGAACCGGGACAGTCGGTGAAAATGAGCAGTTCTTC. It codes for CAIRGTGTVGENEQFF.

V usage is TRBV30 and J usage is TRBJ2-3; 9 bases are a match to TRBD1. The CDR3 covers 13 residues. V gave up 5 bases and J gave up 4 bases; unmatched junction bases: 4. Per germline, CDR1 GTSNPN and CDR2 SVGIG (reference sequence). CDR3 sequence reads: CAWDRGTADTQYF. The CDR3 coding sequence is TGTGCCTGGGACAGGGGGACGGCAGATACGCAGTATTTT.

Concerning this clone: An end of the junction does not agree with germline; a read error may underlie this. The genes are TRBV7-7 and TRBJ2-5, with 7 positions matching TRBD2. The CDR3 covers 15 residues. Germline V gene lookup returns CDR1 SSHAT and CDR2 FNYEAQ (reference sequence). CDR3 sequence reads: CASSPRTRRQETQYF. For the CDR3, the DNA is TGTGCTAGCAGCCCCAGGACTAGAAGGCAAGAGACCCAGTACTTC.